This section outlines one TCR beta chain sequence together with its context. Its cognate antigen is unknown. Naivety among CD8 cells was defined by CD45RO negativity and positive CCR7 selection, thereby excluding terminally differentiated effector memory CD45RA+ cells. Those who donated were healthy HIV-negative adults, with no recent acute infections or vaccinations reported. Study processing details: From ImmunoSEQ came sequences covering only the junction and carrying no quality scores, so filtering differed. The protocol was immunoSEQ multiplex PCR, while the TCRdb copy is restricted to in-frame clones and leaves out a portion. Clone size and the V and J calls come from that table; the DNA yielded D and trimming. Of about 680,000 clones listed, roughly 94% are singletons. This sample was included in a study of shared clonotypes between healthy human individuals. This CDR3 region has 11 residues. The V end was cut by 6 bases, the J end by 4 bases, with 5 bases between. The germline V gene has CDR1 SEHNR and CDR2 FQNEAQ (reference sequence).

General study points: The sharing of approximately 4.6% of naive CD4 clonotypes was seen across a few donors.

The chain couples TRBV7-9 to TRBJ2-3; maybe TRBD2 (5 bases). The sequencing input was naive CD8+ T cells sorted from blood. The TCR comes from a man aged 30 to 39 in good health. The CDR3 region is CASRRADTQYF. The CDR3, as DNA: TGTGCCAGCAGGAGGGCAGATACGCAGTATTTT. Drawing the rest from reference TRBV7-9 and TRBJ2-3, the complete variable domain is DTGVSQNPRHKITKRGQNVTFRCDPISEHNRLYWYRQTLGQGPEFLTYFQNEAQLEKSRLLSDRFSAERPKGSFSTLEIQRTEQGDSAMYLCASRRADTQYFGPGTRLTVL.